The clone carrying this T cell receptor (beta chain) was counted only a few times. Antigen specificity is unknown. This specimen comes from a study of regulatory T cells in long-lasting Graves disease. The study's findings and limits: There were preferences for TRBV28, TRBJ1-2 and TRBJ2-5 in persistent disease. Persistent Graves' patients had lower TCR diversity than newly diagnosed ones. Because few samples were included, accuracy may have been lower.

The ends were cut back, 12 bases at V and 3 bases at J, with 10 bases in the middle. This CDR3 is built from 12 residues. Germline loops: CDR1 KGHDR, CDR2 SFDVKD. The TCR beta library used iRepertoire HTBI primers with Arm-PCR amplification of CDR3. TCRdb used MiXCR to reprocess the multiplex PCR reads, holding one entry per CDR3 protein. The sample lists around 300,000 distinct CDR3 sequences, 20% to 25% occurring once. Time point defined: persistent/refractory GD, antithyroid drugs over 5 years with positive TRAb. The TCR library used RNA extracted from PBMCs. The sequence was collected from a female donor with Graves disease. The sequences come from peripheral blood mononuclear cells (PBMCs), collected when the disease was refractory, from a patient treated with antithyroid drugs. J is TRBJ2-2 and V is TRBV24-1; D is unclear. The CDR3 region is CALGLDTGELFF. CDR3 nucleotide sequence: TGTGCCCTTGGGTTAGACACCGGGGAGCTGTTTTTT.